The TCR beta chain described here comes from a study of long-term antiretroviral therapy in people with HIV (dated by TCRdb to between 2022 and 2023). At the level of the whole study: Collection of the earliest samples took place about a decade ahead of the 2015 WHO recommendation for immediate ART, at a time when ART was typically delayed until CD4 counts fell. This retrospective serial study examined whether starting ART and sustained HIV suppression were associated with changes in the composition and diversity of the TRB repertoire in peripheral blood. No cross-contamination during QIAcube processing was seen in test extractions of a monoclonal T-cell line run alongside 33 polyclonal samples. Of the roughly 30 participants with HIV, about twelve were female. From fewer than 35 adults with confirmed HIV infection, the cohort provided 192 cryopreserved PBMC samples, gathered serially across a mean of approximately six years (range 1-12).

Remarks on this clone: The antigen it recognizes is unknown. Qualities for individual bases were not recorded, and no much larger clone is one base off.

To be included, a participant needed at least one PBMC sample from before ART initiation plus at least two post-ART samples. Every participant with HIV received treatment in the United States of America. Before DNA extraction, cryopreserved samples containing about 0.9-11 million PBMC were thawed and washed. At the time of the earliest PBMC sample, participants with HIV were aged between about 23 and 55 years. Each participant contributed PBMC samples from 1-4 timepoints before ART initiation and 2-8 timepoints after ART initiation, with a median of 7 samples. Serial HIV viral load, CD4+ T-cell count, ART history and demographic data were obtained for every participant. Genomic DNA was extracted from unsorted PBMC with a Qiagen kit on a QIAcube, with processing performed in batches of 12 samples. What the study reported, not specific to this receptor: Starting ART was linked to a significant rise in TRB diversity, yet even after long-term ART the diversity remained significantly lower than in transplant donor controls. No data were available on ART adherence, viral resistance or therapy changes, limiting inferences about post-ART repertoire changes. Unsorted PBMC were profiled instead of sorted CD4+ and CD8+ T cells because pre-ART samples had limited cell numbers. Expanded TRB clones identified before ART initiation dominated the repertoire across all time points, though the dominance fluctuated and decreased in many PLHIV after ART. The samples span the years 2004 to 2017, and the ART regimens used at that time may not be as effective as current regimens. CDR3 length ranges in HIV repertoires were narrower than in controls, and network structure suggested an antigen-experienced repertoire with only a slight naive shift after ART. Since PBMC availability was limited, sequencing covered only the TCR beta chain, with no alpha chain pairing.

The CDR1 and CDR2 encoded by the germline V gene are ENHRY and SYGVKD. Cut back by 7 bases and 8 bases, the V and J ends lie 11 bases apart. Taken from cysteine to phenylalanine, the CDR3 has 11 residues. Only the CDR3 portion is preserved as DNA: 33 bases, with reading frame beginning at the first base. Sequencing of the TRB variable region was done with the immunoSEQ hsTCRB v3.0 assay at survey level resolution. The targeted TRB sequencing depth was roughly 35,000-50,000 T-cell genomes per sample. An Illumina MiSeq with a v3 150-cycle kit was used to sequence the pooled TRB libraries. As for the original processing: Analysis of repertoires was carried out in R inside a reproducible Nextflow workflow spanning QC, data transformation and analysis. Custom analyses were implemented in LymphoSeq2, an R package for AIRR-Seq data exploration. After excluding a handful of samples that yielded fewer than 5000 total TRB sequences, fewer than 200 HIV repertoires remained for analysis. Among the 180 or so HIV repertoires that were kept, 59 were collected before ART initiation and over 120 were collected after ART initiation. Repertoires were downsampled to 5000 TRB nucleotide sequences, and summary statistics were averaged over 100 downsampling iterations. The analysis kept only TRB sequences whose CDR3 regions were at least seven amino acids long. A Shannon entropy-derived clonality score and the Gini coefficient were used to measure diversity. In the repertoire networks, any two of the top 5000 CDR3 amino acid sequences were connected whenever the two sequences differed by an edit distance of one. Antigen specificity groups and MHC restriction were predicted for TRB CDR3 amino acid sequences with GLIPH2. Known CMV, EBV, HIV or tissue antigen associations were flagged by matching CDR3 amino acid sequences against VDJdb and McPAS-TCR. Pre-ART, post-ART and control groups were compared with Wilcoxon signed-rank tests and Holm-Bonferroni correction. The table comes from immuneACCESS by way of TCRdb, which keeps in-frame sequences with V and J called. Part of the clones is missing from these tables; in studies checked, under half for an unresolved V gene and the rest for unknown reasons. The DNA was the basis for D and trimming; V, J and clone size are from that table. The sample yields tens of thousands of clones; roughly 95% were counted once. Roughly 8% of the sample is held by the ten biggest clonotypes.

This TCR was recovered from a man aged 30 to 39 with HIV. The rearrangement joined TRBV10-3 to TRBJ1-1, with TRBD1 tentatively as D gene (5 bases match). The specimen was unsorted PBMCs, collected approximately 6.1 years after starting antiretroviral therapy. The CDR3 region: CAIKRGGEAFF. Here is the DNA: TGTGCCATCAAAAGGGGAGGGGAAGCTTTCTTT.